This T cell receptor beta chain was sequenced during a study of cytomegalovirus exposure and HLA in healthy donors. In the study overall: Among the 400 or so donors who were genotyped, roughly 76% fell in the genetic ancestry cluster that is associated with self-reported Caucasian donors.

With 60 Vbeta and 13 Jbeta primers, the PCR was carried out. TCRdb's table, derived via immunoSEQ multiplex PCR, lists solely in-frame clones and lacks some. The table shows fewer than 250,000 clones, with under 90% occurring only once. Regarding the study as a whole: In a later analysis, a genetic analysis reported fewer productive-TCR N-insertions in an Asian-associated ancestry cluster than the cohort average.

This clone has just one count. Its antigen is still unknown. Trimming removed 5 bases from V and 0 bases from J, with 11 bases in between. This CDR3 region has 16 residues. Germline V lookup: CDR1 SGHVS, CDR2 FQNEAQ. The V gene is TRBV7-8, the J gene TRBJ1-6; D unresolved. This clonotype was obtained from a human donor in good health. Sequencing input: PBMCs. The CDR3 DNA sequence: TGTGCCAGCAGCGTCGATCAGATCTCCTATAATTCACCCCTCCACTTT. Protein: CASSVDQISYNSPLHF.